The 6 T cell receptor beta chains reported below all come from one sample, sequenced in a study of blood T cell repertoires in COVID-19. The method was immunoSEQ multiplex PCR; TCRdb's version includes in-frame clones alone and lacks a portion of them. There are around 200,000 clones in the sample; around 87% occur only once, and approximately 6.2% lies in the top ten. Sequences were obtained from peripheral blood. These receptors came from a man in his 60s who had recovered from COVID-19.

The chain is built from TRBV25-1 and TRBJ1-4; maybe TRBD1 (6 bases). V lost 4 bases and J lost 4, with 13 bases in between. The germline V gene has CDR1 MGHDK and CDR2 SYGVNS. The CDR3 runs to 15 residues. The CDR3 spells CASSVGAQRNEKLFF. As DNA, the CDR3 is TGTGCCAGCAGTGTGGGGGCGCAGCGTAATGAAAAACTGTTTTTT.

The chain has TRBV9 and TRBJ1-2; 9 nucleotides agree with TRBD1. This CDR3 is built from 17 residues. Per the germline V gene, CDR1 is SGDLS and CDR2 is YYNGEE. V was pared by 4 bases and J by 2 bases, with 12 bases of the junction left unmatched. This CDR3 is CASSPRTGDFRNYGYTF. CDR3 sequence (DNA): TGTGCCAGCAGCCCCCGGACAGGGGACTTCAGGAACTATGGCTACACCTTC.

This clone was detected only once. This chain's CDR3 is CASSLSLDRGYTF. The CDR3 DNA reads TGTGCCAGCAGCCTCTCACTCGACAGGGGCTACACCTTC. The chain couples TRBV7-3 to TRBJ1-2, with D possibly TRBD1 on 6 matching bases. V dropped 5 bases and J dropped 8 bases, with 15 bases sitting between them. CDR3 length equals 13 residues. Per germline, CDR1 SGHTA and CDR2 FQGTGA. Full variable domain (rest looked up from reference TRBV7-3 and TRBJ1-2): GAGVSQTPSNKVTEKGKYVELRCDPISGHTALYWYRQSLGQGPEFLIYFQGTGAADDSGLPNDRFFAVRPEGSVSTLKIQRTERGDSAVYLCASSLSLDRGYTFGSGTRLTVV.

The rearrangement joins TRBV5-4 to TRBJ2-1, with 7 positions matching TRBD2. This CDR3 is built from 16 residues. With 4 bases clipped from V and 8 bases from J, the junction kept 15 bases outside the gene matches. Germline V CDR1 and CDR2: SGHNT, YYREEE (reference sequence). The CDR3 loop is CASSPQRGLGGDEQFF. The DNA of the CDR3 is TGTGCCAGCAGCCCCCAGCGTGGGTTGGGGGGGGATGAGCAGTTCTTC. Complete variable domain (other parts from reference TRBV5-4 and TRBJ2-1): ETGVTQSPTHLIKTRGQQVTLRCSSQSGHNTVSWYQQALGQGPQFIFQYYREEENGRGNFPPRFSGLQFPNYSSELNVNALELDDSALYLCASSPQRGLGGDEQFFGPGTRLTVL.

The CDR3: CASSPGTLGDQYF. In DNA form, the CDR3 reads TGTGCCAGCAGCCCCGGGACTTTGGGGGACCAGTACTTC. The rearrangement links TRBV5-5 to TRBJ2-5, with TRBD2 as a possible D gene (6 bases). Germline V lookup: CDR1 SGHKS, CDR2 YYEKEE (reference sequence). The V end lost 4 bases, the J end lost 10 bases, and 17 bases lay between the germline ends. This CDR3 is 13 amino acids long.

The chain has TRBV19 and TRBJ1-1, with TRBD1 as a possible D gene (5 bases). Trimming removed 3 bases from V and 6 bases from J, with 14 bases in between. Germline V gives CDR1 LNHDA, CDR2 SQIVND (reference sequence). The CDR3 extends over 14 amino acids. The CDR3 DNA sequence: TGTGCCAGTAGTATTGGGATGTGGGGGGCTGAAGCTTTCTTT. This translates into CASSIGMWGAEAFF.